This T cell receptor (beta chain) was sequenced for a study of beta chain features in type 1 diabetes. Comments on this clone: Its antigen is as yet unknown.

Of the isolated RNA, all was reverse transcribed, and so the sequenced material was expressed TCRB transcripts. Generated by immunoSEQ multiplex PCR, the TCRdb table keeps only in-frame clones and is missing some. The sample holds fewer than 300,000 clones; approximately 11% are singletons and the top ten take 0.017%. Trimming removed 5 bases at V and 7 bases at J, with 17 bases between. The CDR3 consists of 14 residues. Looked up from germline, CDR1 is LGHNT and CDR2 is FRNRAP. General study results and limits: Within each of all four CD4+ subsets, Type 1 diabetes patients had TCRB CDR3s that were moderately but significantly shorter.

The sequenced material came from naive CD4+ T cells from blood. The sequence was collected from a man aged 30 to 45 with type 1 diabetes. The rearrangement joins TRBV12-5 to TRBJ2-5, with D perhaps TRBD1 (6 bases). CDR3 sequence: CASGPDRVKLTQYF. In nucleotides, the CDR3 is TGTGCTAGTGGTCCGGACAGAGTTAAGTTGACCCAGTACTTC.